This T cell receptor delta chain was obtained from a study of Vδ1+ human thymocytes. V lost 0 bases to trimming and J lost 0 bases, with 14 bases between them. This CDR3 has 17 amino acids. Germline V lookup: CDR1 TSWWSYY, CDR2 QGS. About this clone itself: Antigen specificity is unknown.

Overall study findings and caveats: Unlike peripheral blood Vdelta1+ controls, thymic delta-chain sequences included about 20% Vdelta2 and few Vdelta3. Highly polyclonal TRG and TRD repertoires with Gaussian CDR3 length distributions appeared in thymus.

RNA was extracted from the cells and then reverse transcribed. The CDR3 regions were amplified by multiplex PCR from V-gene primers to a constant-region primer. TCRdb reprocessed the multiplex PCR reads using CATT. The sample yields fewer than 90,000 delta-chain clones, approximately 30% seen once. The sequencing input was Vdelta1+ gamma-delta thymocytes from the thymus. Subset in this sample: FACS-sorted CD3+ TCRalphabeta- TCRVdelta1+ TCRVdelta2- thymocytes. The chain joins TRDV1 to TRDJ1; a possible D gene is TRDD2 (5 bases). This clonotype originated in a boy less than two years old who had congenital heart surgery. CDR3 sequence reads: CALGELRPLPDTDKLIF. CDR3 DNA sequence: TGTGCTCTTGGGGAACTACGCCCCCTACCGGACACCGATAAACTCATCTTT.